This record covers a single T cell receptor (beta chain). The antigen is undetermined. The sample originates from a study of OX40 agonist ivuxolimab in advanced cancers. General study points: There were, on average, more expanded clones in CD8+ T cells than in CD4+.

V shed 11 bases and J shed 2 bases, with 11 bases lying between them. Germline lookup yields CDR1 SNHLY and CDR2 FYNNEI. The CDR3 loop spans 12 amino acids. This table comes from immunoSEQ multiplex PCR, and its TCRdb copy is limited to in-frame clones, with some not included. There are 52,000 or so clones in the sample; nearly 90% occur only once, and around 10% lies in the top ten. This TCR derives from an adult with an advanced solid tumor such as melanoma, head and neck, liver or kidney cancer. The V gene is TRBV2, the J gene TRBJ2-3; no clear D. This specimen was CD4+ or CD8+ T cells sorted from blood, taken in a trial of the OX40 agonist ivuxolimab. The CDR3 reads CAGTVNTDTQYF. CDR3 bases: TGTGCCGGAACGGTAAACACAGATACGCAGTATTTT.